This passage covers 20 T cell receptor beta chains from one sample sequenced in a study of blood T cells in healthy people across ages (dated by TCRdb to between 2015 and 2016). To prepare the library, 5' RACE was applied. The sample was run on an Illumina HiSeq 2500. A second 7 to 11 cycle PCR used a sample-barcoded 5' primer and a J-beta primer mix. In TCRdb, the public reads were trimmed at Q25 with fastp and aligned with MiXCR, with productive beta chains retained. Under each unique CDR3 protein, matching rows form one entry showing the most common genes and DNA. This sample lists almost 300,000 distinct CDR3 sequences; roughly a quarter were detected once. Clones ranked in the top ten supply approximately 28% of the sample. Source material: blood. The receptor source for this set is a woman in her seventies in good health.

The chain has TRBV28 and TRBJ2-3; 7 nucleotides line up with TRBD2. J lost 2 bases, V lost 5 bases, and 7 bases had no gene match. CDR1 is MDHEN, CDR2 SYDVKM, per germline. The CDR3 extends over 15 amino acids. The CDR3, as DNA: TGTGCCAGCAGTCTGAGCGGGACCCTCACAGATACGCAGTATTTT. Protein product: CASSLSGTLTDTQYF.

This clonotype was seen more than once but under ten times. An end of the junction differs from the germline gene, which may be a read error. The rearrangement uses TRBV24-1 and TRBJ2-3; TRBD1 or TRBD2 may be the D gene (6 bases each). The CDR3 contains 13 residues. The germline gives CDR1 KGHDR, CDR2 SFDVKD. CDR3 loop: CAASDFRGGTQYF. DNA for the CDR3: TGTGCCGCCAGTGATTTCAGGGGAGGTACGCAGTATTTT.

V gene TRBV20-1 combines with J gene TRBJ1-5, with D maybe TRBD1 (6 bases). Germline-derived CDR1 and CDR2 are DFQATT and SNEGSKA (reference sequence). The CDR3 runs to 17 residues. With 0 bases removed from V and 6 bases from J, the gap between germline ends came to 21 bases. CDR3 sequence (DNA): TGCAGTGCTAGAGAGTGGACTTCAGGGGTTCTGAGTCAGCCCCAGCATTTT. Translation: CSAREWTSGVLSQPQHF.

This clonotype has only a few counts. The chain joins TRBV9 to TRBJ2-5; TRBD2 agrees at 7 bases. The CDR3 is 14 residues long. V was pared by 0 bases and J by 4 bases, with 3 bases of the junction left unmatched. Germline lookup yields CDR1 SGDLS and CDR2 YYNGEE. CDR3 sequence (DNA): TGTGCCAGCAGCGTAGTCGGGGAGGGAGAGACCCAGTACTTC. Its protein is CASSVVGEGETQYF.

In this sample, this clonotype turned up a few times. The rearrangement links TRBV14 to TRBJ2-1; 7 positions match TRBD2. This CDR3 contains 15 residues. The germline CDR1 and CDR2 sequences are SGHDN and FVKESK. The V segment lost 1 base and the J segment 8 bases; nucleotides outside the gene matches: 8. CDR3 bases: TGTGCCAGCAGCCAAGTGCGGGGGTTATTCTATGAGCAGTTCTTC. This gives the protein CASSQVRGLFYEQFF.

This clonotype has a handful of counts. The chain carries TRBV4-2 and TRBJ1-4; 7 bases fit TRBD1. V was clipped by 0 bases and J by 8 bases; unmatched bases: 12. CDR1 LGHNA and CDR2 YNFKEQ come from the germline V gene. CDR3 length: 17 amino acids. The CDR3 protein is CASSQDRWGRGMEKLFF. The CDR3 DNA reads TGTGCCAGCAGCCAAGACCGGTGGGGCAGGGGGATGGAAAAACTGTTTTTT.

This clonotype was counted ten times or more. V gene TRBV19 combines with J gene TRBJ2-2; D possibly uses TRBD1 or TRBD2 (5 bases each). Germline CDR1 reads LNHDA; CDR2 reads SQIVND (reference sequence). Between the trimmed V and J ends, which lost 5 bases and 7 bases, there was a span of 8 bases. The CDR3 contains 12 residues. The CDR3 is CASSVGDGELFF. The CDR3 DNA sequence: TGTGCCAGTAGTGTGGGGGACGGGGAGCTGTTTTTT.

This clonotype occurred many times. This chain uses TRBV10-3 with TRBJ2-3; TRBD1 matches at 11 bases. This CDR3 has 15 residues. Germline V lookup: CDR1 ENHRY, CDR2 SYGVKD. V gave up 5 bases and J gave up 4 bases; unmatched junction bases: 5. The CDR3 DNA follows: TGTGCCATCAGTTCTGGACAGGGGGCCTCAGATACGCAGTATTTT. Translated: CAISSGQGASDTQYF.

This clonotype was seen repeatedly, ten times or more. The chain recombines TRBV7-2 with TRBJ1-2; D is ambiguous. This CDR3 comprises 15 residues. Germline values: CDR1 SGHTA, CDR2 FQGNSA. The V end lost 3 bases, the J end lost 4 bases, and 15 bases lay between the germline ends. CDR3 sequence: CASSFPLGSPYGYTF. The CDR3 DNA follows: TGTGCCAGCAGCTTCCCGCTTGGCAGCCCCTATGGCTACACCTTC. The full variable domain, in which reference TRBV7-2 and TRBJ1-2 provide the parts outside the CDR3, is GAGVSQSPSNKVTEKGKDVELRCDPISGHTALYWYRQSLGQGLEFLIYFQGNSAPDKSGLPSDRFSAERTGGSVSTLTIQRTQQEDSAVYLCASSFPLGSPYGYTFGSGTRLTVV.

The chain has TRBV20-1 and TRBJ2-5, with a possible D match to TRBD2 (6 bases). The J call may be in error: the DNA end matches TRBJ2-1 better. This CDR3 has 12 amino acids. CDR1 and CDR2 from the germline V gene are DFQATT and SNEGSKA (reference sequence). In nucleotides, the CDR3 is TGCAGTGCCCCCCAGGCGGGATGGGAGCAGTTCTTC. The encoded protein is CSAPQAGWEQFF.

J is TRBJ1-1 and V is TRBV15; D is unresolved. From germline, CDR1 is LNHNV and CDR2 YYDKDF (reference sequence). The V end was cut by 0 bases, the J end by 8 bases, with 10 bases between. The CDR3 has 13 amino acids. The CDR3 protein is CATSRDLEEEAFF. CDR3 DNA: TGTGCCACCAGCAGAGATTTGGAGGAGGAAGCTTTCTTT.

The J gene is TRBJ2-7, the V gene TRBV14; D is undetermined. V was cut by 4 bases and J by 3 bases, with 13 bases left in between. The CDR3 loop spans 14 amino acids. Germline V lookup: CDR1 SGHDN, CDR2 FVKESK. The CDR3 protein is CASSLHGALYEQYF. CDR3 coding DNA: TGTGCCAGCAGCCTCCATGGCGCGCTCTACGAGCAGTACTTC.

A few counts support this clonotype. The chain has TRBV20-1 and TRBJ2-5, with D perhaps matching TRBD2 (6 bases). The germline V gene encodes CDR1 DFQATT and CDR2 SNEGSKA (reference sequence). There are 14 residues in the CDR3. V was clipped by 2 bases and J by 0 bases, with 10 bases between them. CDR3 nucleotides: TGCAGTGCTAGACTAGCGAGGTACCAAGAGACCCAGTACTTC. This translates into CSARLARYQETQYF.

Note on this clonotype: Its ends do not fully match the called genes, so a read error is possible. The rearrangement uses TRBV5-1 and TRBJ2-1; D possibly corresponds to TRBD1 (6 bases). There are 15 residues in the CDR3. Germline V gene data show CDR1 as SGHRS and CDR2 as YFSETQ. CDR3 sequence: CASSFNTGRVNGQFF. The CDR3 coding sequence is TGCGCCAGCAGCTTCAACACAGGGAGAGTCAATGGGCAGTTCTTC. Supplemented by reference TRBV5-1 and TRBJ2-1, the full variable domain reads KAGVTQTPRYLIKTRGQQVTLSCSPISGHRSVSWYQQTPGQGLQFLFEYFSETQRNKGNFPGRFSGRQFSNSRSEMNVSTLELGDSALYLCASSFNTGRVNGQFFGPGTRLTVL.

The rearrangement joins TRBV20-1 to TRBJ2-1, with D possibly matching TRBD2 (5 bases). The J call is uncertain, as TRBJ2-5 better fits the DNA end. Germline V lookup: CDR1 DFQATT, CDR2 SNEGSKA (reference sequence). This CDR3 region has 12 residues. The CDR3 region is CSAVTSSETQYF. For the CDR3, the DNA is TGCAGTGCTGTTACTAGTTCTGAGACCCAGTACTTC.

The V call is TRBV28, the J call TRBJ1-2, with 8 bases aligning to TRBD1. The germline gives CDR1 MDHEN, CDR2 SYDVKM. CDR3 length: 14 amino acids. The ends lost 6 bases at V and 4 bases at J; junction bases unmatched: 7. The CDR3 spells CASRKTGVAYGYTF. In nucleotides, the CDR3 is TGTGCCAGCAGAAAGACAGGGGTCGCCTATGGCTACACCTTC.

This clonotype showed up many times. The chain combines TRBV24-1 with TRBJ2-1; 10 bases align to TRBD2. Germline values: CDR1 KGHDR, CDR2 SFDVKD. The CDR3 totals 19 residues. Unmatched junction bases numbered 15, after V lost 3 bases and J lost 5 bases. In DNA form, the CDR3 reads TGTGCCACCAGTGATCCCGGGACAACAGCGGGAGGGACCCACAATGAGCAGTTCTTC. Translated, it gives CATSDPGTTAGGTHNEQFF.

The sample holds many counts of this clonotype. CDR3 sequence: CASSLGTANEQFF. CDR3 sequence (DNA): TGCGCCAGCAGCTTGGGTACTGCTAATGAGCAGTTCTTC. The chain is built from TRBV5-1 and TRBJ2-1; D remains ambiguous. The V gene's germline CDR1 is SGHRS and CDR2 YFSETQ. This CDR3 comprises 13 residues. With 0 bases removed from V and 7 bases from J, the gap between germline ends came to 8 bases.

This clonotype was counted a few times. DNA for the CDR3: TGTGCCTCAAGGCAGGGGCGCGAGCAGTACTTC. Its translation is CASRQGREQYF. This sequence joins TRBV3-1 and TRBJ2-7; D may be TRBD1 (6 bases). Trimming pared 11 bases from V and 6 bases from J, leaving 14 bases between. The length of the CDR3 is 11 residues. Germline V gene data show CDR1 as LGHDT and CDR2 as YNNKEL (reference sequence).

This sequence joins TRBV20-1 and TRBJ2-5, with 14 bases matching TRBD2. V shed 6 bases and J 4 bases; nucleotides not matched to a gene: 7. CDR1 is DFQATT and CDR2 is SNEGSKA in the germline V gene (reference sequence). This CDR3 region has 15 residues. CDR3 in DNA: TGCAGTGCAGGGACTAGCGGGAGCCAGGTAGAGACCCAGTACTTC. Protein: CSAGTSGSQVETQYF.